The present T cell receptor (beta chain) was sequenced within a study of blood T cell repertoires in COVID-19. The CDR3 has 15 amino acids. CDR1 is LNHDA, CDR2 SQIVND, per germline (reference sequence). V lost 9 bases to trimming and J lost 0 bases; unmatched junction nucleotides: 10. Authors' data handling: For nucleated cells, counts were estimated from reference gene primer amplification. TCRdb's table, derived via immunoSEQ multiplex PCR, lists solely in-frame clones and lacks some. V, J and clone size derive from that table, while D and trimming were established from the DNA sequence. The sample holds 150,000 to 200,000 clones; 82% are singletons and the top ten take around 8%.

This TCR came from a woman aged 70-85 years with acute or convalescent COVID-19. Sequenced sample: peripheral blood. V usage is TRBV19 and J usage is TRBJ2-7; TRBD1 matches at 8 bases. The CDR3 DNA reads as TGTGCCAGCAAAAAAGGACAGGGCGGCTCCTACGAGCAGTACTTC. This sequence encodes CASKKGQGGSYEQYF. The full variable domain, with the rest looked up from reference TRBV19 and TRBJ2-7, is DGGITQSPKYLFRKEGQNVTLSCEQNLNHDAMYWYRQDPGQGLRLIYYSQIVNDFQKGDIAEGYSVSREKKESFPLTVTSAQKNPTAFYLCASKKGQGGSYEQYFGPGTRLTVT.